One sample yielded the 15 T cell receptor beta chains listed below, sequenced in a study of blood T cell repertoires in COVID-19. Profiled with immunoSEQ multiplex PCR; TCRdb holds only in-frame clones, not every one. The sample holds 50,000 to 80,000 clones; 85% to 90% are singletons and the top ten take around 10%. The sequenced material came from PBMCs or T cells enriched from blood (not recorded which). These receptors all stem from a woman between 40 and 50 years old who had recovered from COVID-19.

This clone was observed a few times. This rearrangement joins TRBV7-9 to TRBJ1-5, with 10 bases fitting TRBD1. V lost 1 base to trimming and J lost 6 bases; unmatched junction nucleotides: 0. This CDR3 has 14 amino acids. Germline CDR1 SEHNR, CDR2 FQNEAQ (reference sequence). The CDR3 DNA reads as TGTGCCAGCAGCTTAGGGGACAGGGGTCAGCCCCAGCATTTT. Translated, it gives CASSLGDRGQPQHF.

The rearrangement links TRBV5-1 to TRBJ1-2; TRBD1 is a possible D gene (5 bases). Between the trimmed V and J ends, which lost 0 bases and 8 bases, there was a span of 11 bases. Germline loops: CDR1 SGHRS, CDR2 YFSETQ. The CDR3 has 13 amino acids. This CDR3 reads CASSLDGRVGYTF. As DNA, the CDR3 is TGCGCCAGCAGCTTGGACGGCAGGGTGGGCTACACCTTC.

J is TRBJ2-1 and V is TRBV28; 9 bases match TRBD2. This CDR3 has 14 residues. Germline values: CDR1 MDHEN, CDR2 SYDVKM. V trimming: 6 bases; J trimming: 1 base; junction bases outside the gene matches: 1. The CDR3 DNA reads TGTGCCAGCAGGGCGGGGGGGTCCTACAATGAGCAGTTCTTC. Protein: CASRAGGSYNEQFF.

J is TRBJ1-1 and V is TRBV25-1, with D unresolved. V lost 5 bases, J lost 7 bases, and 11 bases lay in between. The CDR3 consists of 12 residues. The germline CDR1 and CDR2 sequences are MGHDK and SYGVNS. The chain's CDR3 is CASSPVGLEAFF. CDR3 DNA: TGTGCCAGCAGTCCGGTGGGCCTTGAAGCTTTCTTT.

V and J are TRBV2 and TRBJ2-1, with 12 bases fitting TRBD2. Germline CDR1 is SNHLY and CDR2 is FYNNEI. Unmatched junction bases numbered 7, after V lost 6 bases and J lost 7 bases. The length of the CDR3 is 15 residues. CDR3 sequence reads: CASRLAGGIGNEQFF. In DNA, the CDR3 is TGTGCCAGCAGGCTAGCGGGGGGGATTGGGAATGAGCAGTTCTTC.

V is TRBV11-2 and J is TRBJ2-1; 9 positions match TRBD2. CDR3 size: 15 residues. J lost 5 bases, V lost 5 bases, and 7 bases had no gene match. Germline CDR1 and CDR2: SGHAT and FQNNGV. CDR3 sequence (DNA): TGTGCCAGCAGCCAACTAGCGGGCCCACACAATGAGCAGTTCTTC. Protein sequence: CASSQLAGPHNEQFF.

The V call is TRBV5-4, the J call TRBJ1-1, with 8 bases matching TRBD1. J was trimmed by 0 bases and V by 4 bases; bases with no gene match: 8. This CDR3 spans 16 amino acids. Looked up from germline, CDR1 is SGHNT and CDR2 is YYREEE (reference sequence). The CDR3 nucleotides are TGTGCCAGCAGCCTAGACAGGGGCCCGTTGAACACTGAAGCTTTCTTT. Encoded protein: CASSLDRGPLNTEAFF.

This rearrangement joins TRBV20-1 to TRBJ2-3; the D gene is possibly TRBD2 (7 bases). This CDR3 comprises 16 residues. CDR1 and CDR2 (germline): DFQATT, SNEGSKA (reference sequence). The V end lost 3 bases, the J end lost 0 bases, and 16 bases lay between the germline ends. The CDR3 reads CSASGGGQSSTDTQYF. CDR3 nucleotides: TGCAGTGCTAGTGGCGGGGGCCAGTCTAGCACAGATACGCAGTATTTT.

This clone appeared once. This sequence joins TRBV5-1 and TRBJ1-1; D not resolved. CDR3 length: 14 residues. Trimming shortened V by 4 bases and J by 1 base, and 11 bases separated the two germline ends. Per germline, CDR1 SGHRS and CDR2 YFSETQ. The CDR3 DNA follows: TGCGCCAGCAGCAGAGCGAACCAGAACACTGAAGCTTTCTTT. Translating gives CASSRANQNTEAFF.

The sample holds one count of this clone. The chain recombines TRBV6-5 with TRBJ1-4, with 7 bases identical to TRBD1. The germline gives CDR1 MNHEY, CDR2 SVGAGI. CDR3 length: 13 amino acids. Trimming at V came to 7 bases and at J to 6 bases, leaving 5 bases not matched to a gene. CDR3 coding DNA: TGTGCCAGCACCCGGGACAGAGATGAAAAACTGTTTTTT. It yields the protein CASTRDRDEKLFF.

The V and J genes are TRBV27 and TRBJ1-2; 8 positions match TRBD1. Germline-derived CDR1 and CDR2 are MNHEY and SMNVEV (reference sequence). J was trimmed by 6 bases and V by 3 bases; bases with no gene match: 6. The CDR3 has 14 amino acids. The CDR3 DNA reads as TGTGCCAGCAGTTTTTCGGACAGGGTAGATGGCTACACCTTC. It yields the protein CASSFSDRVDGYTF.

This clone was seen just once. The chain uses TRBV13 and TRBJ2-3; 9 nucleotides match TRBD2. V lost 5 bases to trimming and J lost 2 bases; unmatched junction nucleotides: 8. The CDR3 length is 16 residues. Germline V gene sequence: CDR1 PRHDT, CDR2 FYEKMQ (reference sequence). CDR3 sequence: CASSPRERGDTDTQYF. The DNA for the CDR3 is TGTGCCAGCAGCCCCCGGGAGCGGGGGGACACAGATACGCAGTATTTT.

The rearrangement links TRBV18 to TRBJ2-3, with D possibly TRBD2 on 7 matching bases. The CDR3 sequence is 15 residues long. V was trimmed by 3 bases and J by 5 bases, leaving 15 bases between them. CDR1 and CDR2 from the germline V gene are KGHSH and LQKENI. CDR3 protein: CASSPLGGQVDTQYF. CDR3 bases: TGTGCCAGCTCACCTCTCGGGGGGCAAGTAGATACGCAGTATTTT.

In DNA form, the CDR3 reads TGTGCCACCAGCAGAGATCGGGGTCTAGGCACTGAAGCTTTCTTT. Amino acids: CATSRDRGLGTEAFF. The chain joins TRBV15 to TRBJ1-1; no clear D. The germline gives CDR1 LNHNV, CDR2 YYDKDF (reference sequence). The V and J ends lost 0 bases and 4 bases respectively, with 12 bases between them. The CDR3 consists of 15 residues. The whole variable domain, filled in from reference TRBV15 and TRBJ1-1, reads DAMVIQNPRYQVTQFGKPVTLSCSQTLNHNVMYWYQQKSSQAPKLLFHYYDKDFNNEADTPDNFQSRRPNTSFCFLDIRSPGLGDTAMYLCATSRDRGLGTEAFFGQGTRLTVV.

CDR3 region: CASRSTSGGWETQYF. The CDR3 nucleotides read TGTGCCAGCAGGTCGACTAGCGGGGGATGGGAGACCCAGTACTTC. The chain joins TRBV6-5 to TRBJ2-5, with 12 nucleotides matching TRBD2. The ends lost 6 bases at V and 5 bases at J; junction bases unmatched: 7. In germline, CDR1 is MNHEY, CDR2 SVGAGI. This CDR3 has 15 amino acids.